This T cell receptor (beta chain) comes out of a study of blood T cell repertoires in COVID-19. The repertoire was sequenced with immunoSEQ multiplex PCR; TCRdb's copy has only in-frame clones and lacks some. The table has about 32,000 clones, just over 85% seen once. Trimming left V 2 bases short and J 1 base short, with 5 bases between. The CDR3 length is 14 residues. Per germline, CDR1 MNHNS and CDR2 SASEGT. The specimen was peripheral blood. This sequence was found in a woman older than 75 with active or convalescent COVID-19. This chain uses TRBV6-1 with TRBJ2-2; D unresolved. The CDR3 is CASSEQRNTGELFF. The CDR3 coding sequence is TGTGCCAGCAGTGAACAGCGGAACACCGGGGAGCTGTTTTTT.